The T cell receptor (beta chain) under discussion was sequenced for a study of blood T cell repertoires in COVID-19. On the study more broadly: Specimens from acute and convalescent COVID-19 originated in the United States, Italy and Spain. PBMCs, B-cell-depleted T cells, or T cells were the source of the cDNA or gDNA that made up the material.

Per the original methods: Reference gene primers were amplified, and this amplification served to estimate nucleated cell counts. Profiled with immunoSEQ multiplex PCR; TCRdb holds only in-frame clones, not every one. V, J and clone size reflect that table, while D and trimming were determined from the DNA. The table records 150,000 or so clones, roughly 84% of them present only once. The CDR3 sequence is 13 residues long. The V and J ends lost 6 bases and 6 bases respectively, with 12 bases between them. Germline V gene sequence: CDR1 MNHEY, CDR2 SMNVEV (reference sequence). Recruited during active infection, patients (from Seattle) were subsequently followed longitudinally.

This clonotype originated in a woman in her sixties with COVID-19, enrolled during active disease. The chain carries TRBV27 and TRBJ2-4; D may be TRBD1 (6 bases). Sequencing input: peripheral blood. The CDR3: CASRSQGGNIQYF. The CDR3 bases are TGTGCCAGCAGGAGTCAAGGGGGAAACATTCAGTACTTC.